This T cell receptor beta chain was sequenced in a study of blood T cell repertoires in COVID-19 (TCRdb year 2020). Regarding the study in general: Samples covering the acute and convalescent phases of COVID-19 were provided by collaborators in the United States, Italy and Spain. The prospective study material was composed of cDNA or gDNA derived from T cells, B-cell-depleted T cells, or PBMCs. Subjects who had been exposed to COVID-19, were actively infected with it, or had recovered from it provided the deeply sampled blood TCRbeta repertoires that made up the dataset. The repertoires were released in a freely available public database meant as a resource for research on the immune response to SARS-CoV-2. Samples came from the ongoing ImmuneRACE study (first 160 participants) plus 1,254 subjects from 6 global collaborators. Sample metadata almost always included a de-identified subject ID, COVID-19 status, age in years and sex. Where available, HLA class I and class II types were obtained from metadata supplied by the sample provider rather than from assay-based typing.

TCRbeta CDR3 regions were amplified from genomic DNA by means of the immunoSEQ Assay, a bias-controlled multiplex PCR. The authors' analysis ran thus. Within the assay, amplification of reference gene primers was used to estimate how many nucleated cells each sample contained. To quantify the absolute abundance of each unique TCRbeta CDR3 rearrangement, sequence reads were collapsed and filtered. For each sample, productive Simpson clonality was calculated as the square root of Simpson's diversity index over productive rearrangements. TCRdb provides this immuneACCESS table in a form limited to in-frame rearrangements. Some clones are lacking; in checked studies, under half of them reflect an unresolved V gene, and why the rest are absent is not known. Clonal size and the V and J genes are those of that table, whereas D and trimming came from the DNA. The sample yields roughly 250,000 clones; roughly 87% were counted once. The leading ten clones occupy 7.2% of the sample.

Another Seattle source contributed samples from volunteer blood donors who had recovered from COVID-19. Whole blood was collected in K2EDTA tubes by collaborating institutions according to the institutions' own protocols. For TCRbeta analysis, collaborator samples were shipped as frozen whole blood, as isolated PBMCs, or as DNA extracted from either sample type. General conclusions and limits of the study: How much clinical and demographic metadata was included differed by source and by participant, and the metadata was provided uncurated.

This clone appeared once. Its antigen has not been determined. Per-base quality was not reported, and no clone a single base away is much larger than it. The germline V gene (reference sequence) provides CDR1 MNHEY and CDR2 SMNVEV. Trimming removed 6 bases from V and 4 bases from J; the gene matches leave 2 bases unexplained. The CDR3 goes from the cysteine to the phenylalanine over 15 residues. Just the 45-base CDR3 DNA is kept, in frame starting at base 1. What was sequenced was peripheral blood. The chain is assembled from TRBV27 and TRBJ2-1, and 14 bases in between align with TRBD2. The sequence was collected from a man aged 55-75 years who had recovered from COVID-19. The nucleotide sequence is TGTGCCAGCAGAAGACTAGCGGGGGGGTACAATGAGCAGTTCTTC. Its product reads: CASRRLAGGYNEQFF.